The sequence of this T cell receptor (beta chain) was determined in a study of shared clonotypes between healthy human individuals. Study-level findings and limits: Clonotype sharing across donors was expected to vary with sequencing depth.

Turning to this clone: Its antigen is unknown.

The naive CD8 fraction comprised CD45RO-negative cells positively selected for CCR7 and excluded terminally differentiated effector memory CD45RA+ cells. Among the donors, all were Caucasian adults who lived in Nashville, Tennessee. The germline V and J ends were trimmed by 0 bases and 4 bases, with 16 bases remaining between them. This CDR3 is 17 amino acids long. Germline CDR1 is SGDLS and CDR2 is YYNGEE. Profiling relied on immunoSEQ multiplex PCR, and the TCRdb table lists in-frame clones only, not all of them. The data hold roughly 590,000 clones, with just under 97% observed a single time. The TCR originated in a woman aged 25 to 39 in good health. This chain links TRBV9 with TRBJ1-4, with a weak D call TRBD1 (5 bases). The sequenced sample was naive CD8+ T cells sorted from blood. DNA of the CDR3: TGTGCCAGCAGCGTAGTTCCTTCGACAGACGTTAATGAAAAACTGTTTTTT. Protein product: CASSVVPSTDVNEKLFF.